A selection of T cell receptor beta chains follows, all from one sample in a study of T cells expressing NK-cell markers. TCRdb re-called the 5' RACE reads and shows each CDR3 protein once, DNA omitted. The sample has 400,000 to 550,000 distinct CDR3 sequences; the top ten hold approximately 7%. The sequenced sample was blood T cells: a sorted CD56 or NKG2C T cell subset, CD4+ or CD8+ T cells, or bulk PBMC T cells (not recorded which). These receptors all stem from a woman aged 18 to 69 in good health. Both conserved end residues are part of each CDR3.

>TRBJ2-3|TRBV27
CASSLSLNQLYTDTQYF
>TRBJ1-3|TRBV7-2
CASSLGSGRNTIYF
>TRBJ2-3|TRBV6-5
CASSYRTPRTSTDTQYF
>TRBJ2-7|TRBV7-2
CASKHGSYEQYF
>TRBJ2-2|TRBV11-2
CASSSLSEGFGTGELFF
>TRBJ2-5|TRBV7-6
CASSLVGRGLGPTQYF
>TRBJ1-1|TRBV15
CATSLPASNTEAFF
>TRBJ1-2|TRBV19
CASSASTGTGSYYGYTF
>TRBJ2-7|TRBV5-1
CASSPGLINSYEQYF
>TRBJ1-1|TRBV11-2
CASSLDLGRIEAFF
>TRBJ2-1|TRBV7-6
CASSYARRQYHEQFF
>TRBJ2-7|TRBV29-1
CSVPTRTGETYEQYF
>TRBJ2-7|TRBV12-3/TRBV12-4
CASSQTSSPYEQYF
>TRBJ1-1|TRBV30
CAWRGGLNTEAFF
>TRBJ2-2|TRBV7-3
CASSLGLAGGHTGELFF
>TRBJ2-7|TRBV7-2
CASSPTSGRLGEQYF
>TRBJ2-5|TRBV27
CASSKGAGTQYF
>TRBJ2-2|TRBV14
CASSPRLPTNTGELFF
>TRBJ2-7|TRBV19
CASSIESSYEQYF
>TRBJ1-2|TRBV9
CASSPRPAGYYGYTF
>TRBJ2-1|TRBV4-1
CASSQEGREAEQFF
>TRBJ1-1|TRBV9
CASSVEGRTEAFF
>TRBJ2-7|TRBV12-3/TRBV12-4
CASSLGAASYEQYF
>TRBJ2-6|TRBV6-1
CASIKGGEAGANVLTF
>TRBJ1-1|TRBV12-3/TRBV12-4
CASSLSRREGDTEAFF
>TRBJ2-1|TRBV4-1
CASRHLGSSYNEQFF
>TRBJ1-5|TRBV4-3
CASSQEVYSNQPQHF
>TRBJ1-2|TRBV4-1
CASSQDPTGPREGYTF
>TRBJ2-1|TRBV3-1
CASSWENEQFF
>TRBJ2-7|TRBV29-1
CSAKRGSYEQYF
>TRBJ2-1|TRBV5-8
CASSLVRGNLNNEQFF
>TRBJ2-3|TRBV7-6
CASSLLAESTDTQYF
>TRBJ2-2|TRBV6-5
CASSYSVSTGELFF
>TRBJ2-1|TRBV9
CASSVGWTSGSNEQFF
>TRBJ2-1|TRBV7-9
CASSPSGTPSYNEQFF
>TRBJ1-2|TRBV12-3/TRBV12-4
CASSTDRWGGYTF
>TRBJ2-7|TRBV28
CASHLRGFSYEQYF
>TRBJ2-5|TRBV20-1
CSASDSGVLETQYF
>TRBJ2-5|TRBV7-3
CASSLGLQLGEETQYF
>TRBJ2-1|TRBV20-1
CSARDTRYNEQFF
>TRBJ1-2|TRBV7-9
CASSLTVRGFYGYTF
>TRBJ1-2|TRBV6-5
CASSSGRSNYGYTF
>TRBJ2-3|TRBV5-4
CASMGTSPDTQYF
>TRBJ2-1|TRBV14
CASSQGAYWGNEQFF
>TRBJ1-6|TRBV6-2/TRBV6-3
CASLTDYNSPLHF
>TRBJ2-2|TRBV30
CAWTKAGELFF
>TRBJ1-2|TRBV15
CATSRDYGLTNYGYTF
>TRBJ1-5|TRBV20-1
CSASGLADSNQPQHF
>TRBJ2-6|TRBV9
CASSVDPSSGRSSGANVLTF
>TRBJ2-7|TRBV4-1
CASSQASSYSPYEQYF
>TRBJ1-5|TRBV12-3/TRBV12-4
CASSLKGPNLNQPQHF
>TRBJ2-7|TRBV6-6
CASNYGGTYEQYF
>TRBJ2-3|TRBV30
CAWSVRRLAGTDTQYF
>TRBJ2-1|TRBV5-5
CASSLGAPGGEQFF
>TRBJ2-7|TRBV20-1
CSASSPVSYEQYF
>TRBJ2-2|TRBV4-3
CASSQAASGGADTGELFF
>TRBJ2-2|TRBV6-2/TRBV6-3
CASSIRVPTGELFF
>TRBJ1-6|TRBV4-3
CASSQTGGAGNSPLHF
>TRBJ2-1|TRBV14
CASSLWTSGGVRRNEQFF
>TRBJ2-1|TRBV6-5
CASSSLLAGDTYNEQFF